The 2 T cell receptor beta chains below were found in one sample sequenced in a study of identical twins. TCRdb independently ran MiXCR on the 5' RACE reads; one entry per CDR3 protein. Here the sample spans 220,000 or so distinct CDR3 sequences, roughly 7% being singletons. These data were likewise used in another study, on yellow fever vaccine responses in identical twins.

The specimen was memory (CD45RO+) T cells sorted from blood. The receptors were gathered from a young woman in good health.

This rearrangement joins TRBV10-2 to TRBJ1-2, with 8 nucleotides matching TRBD1. This CDR3 is built from 16 residues. CDR1 WSHSY and CDR2 SAAADI come from the germline V gene. After removal of 2 bases from V and 2 bases from J, the junction contained 7 bases not matched to a gene. As DNA, the CDR3 is TGCGCCAGCAGTGAGGGGGTTGGACAGGGCAACTATGGCTACACCTTC. This sequence encodes CASSEGVGQGNYGYTF.

This clonotype was recorded at least ten times. The chain couples TRBV28 to TRBJ1-3; D not certain. Looked up from germline, CDR1 is MDHEN and CDR2 is SYDVKM. The CDR3 sequence is 19 residues long. With 5 bases removed from V and 3 bases from J, the gap between germline ends came to 26 bases. The CDR3 loop is CASSQKWFYGDIHGNTIYF. The CDR3 DNA reads as TGTGCCAGCAGTCAAAAGTGGTTTTACGGGGATATTCATGGAAACACCATATATTTT.